The clone carrying this T cell receptor (beta chain) was seen a handful of times. From germline, CDR1 is SGHRS and CDR2 YFSETQ. The CDR3 runs to 15 residues. Trimming removed 4 bases at V and 7 bases at J, with 21 bases between. This entry is derived from a study of cytomegalovirus exposure and HLA in healthy donors. The wider study: Early released data had approximately 86 million unique TCRs, all coming from HLA-typed donors.

Researchers ran the PCR with 60 Vbeta and 13 Jbeta primers. The table came from immunoSEQ multiplex PCR; TCRdb's copy has only in-frame clones and leaves some out. The table shows about 190,000 clones, with roughly four fifths occurring only once. The chain employs TRBV5-1 and TRBJ2-7, with a weak D call TRBD1 (7 bases). Sequencing was done on a sample of PBMCs. This TCR came from a woman aged 25 to 39 in good health and CMV-seropositive. CDR3 region: CASSPRQGGSGEQYF. The DNA of the CDR3 is TGCGCCAGCAGCCCCCGGCAGGGGGGATCGGGTGAGCAGTACTTC.